This record looks at one T cell receptor beta chain sequence and its context. The antigen is not known. The data were taken from a study of cytomegalovirus exposure and HLA in healthy donors. Germline V gene lookup returns CDR1 LGHNA and CDR2 YSLEER. Germline trimming cut 0 bases from V and 2 bases from J; bases unmatched to any gene: 4. The CDR3 is made up of 16 amino acids. The study, taken as a whole, reports: A highly shared variant cluster was judged a likely technical artifact. Among donors in an Asian-associated ancestry cluster, a later analysis reportedly found fewer N-insertions than the roughly 700-donor mean. In a later analysis, TCR beta V- and J-gene trimming showed a link to a missense DCLRE1C variant.

Primers: 60 Vbeta forward and 13 Jbeta reverse. TCRdb keeps only in-frame clones here, not all; method: immunoSEQ multiplex PCR. The data show about 200,000 clones, with around 78% seen just once and roughly 15% held by the top ten. The donors (healthy individuals) were bone marrow donors. The chain uses TRBV4-3 and TRBJ1-2, with 9 bases that match TRBD1. The specimen sequenced was PBMCs. The origin of this receptor is a woman in her 30s in good health and CMV-seropositive. CDR3 protein: CASSQDRGTGNYGYTF. Written as DNA, the CDR3 is TGCGCCAGCAGCCAAGATAGGGGGACAGGGAACTATGGCTACACCTTC.